This T cell receptor beta chain is from a study of shared clonotypes between healthy human individuals. Germline values: CDR1 SGHVS, CDR2 FNYEAQ. The CDR3 is 12 amino acids. The data were produced by immunoSEQ multiplex PCR, yet TCRdb's version contains in-frame clones alone and is incomplete. The sample lists 600,000 to 800,000 clones, over 60% occurring once. Sample: memory CD4+ T cells sorted from blood. The subset was: CD45RA-negative fraction. The clonotype comes from a woman in her 30s in good health. This chain joins TRBV7-6 and TRBJ2-5, with a possible D match to TRBD1 (5 bases). The J call may be wrong; the DNA end is better matched by TRBJ2-7. CDR3 coding DNA: TGTGCCAGCAGCTCCAGGGATAACGAGCAGTACTTC. This codes for CASSSRDNEQYF.